Presented here are 22 T cell receptor beta chains from one specimen sequenced in a study of technical replicates of blood from a handful of donors. Produced via immunoSEQ multiplex PCR; TCRdb's table is partial and in-frame only. Among tens of thousands of clones, about 98% were seen once, and the ten largest hold over 0.15%. Sequencing was carried out using T cells isolated from PBMCs. Receptor source: a human donor in good health.

This CDR3 reads CASSQVIPPGDYGYTF. The CDR3 DNA reads as TGTGCCAGCAGCCAAGTCATCCCCCCCGGTGACTATGGCTACACCTTC. This chain uses TRBV16 with TRBJ1-2; D remains ambiguous. The germline V gene encodes CDR1 KGHSY and CDR2 FQNENV. V shed 2 bases and J shed 3 bases, with 16 bases lying between them. The length of the CDR3 is 16 residues.

The V and J genes are TRBV6-4 and TRBJ2-1; 8 bases are shared with TRBD2. The junction had 15 bases not matched to a gene; V was cut back by 4 bases and J by 10 bases. There are 16 residues in the CDR3. From germline, CDR1 is MRHNA and CDR2 SNTAGT. The CDR3 DNA sequence: TGTGCCAGCAGTGTAGAGGAGGGAACTAGCGGAGTCGAGCAGTTCTTC. It encodes CASSVEEGTSGVEQFF.

The genes are TRBV4-1 and TRBJ1-2; D unclear. Trimming stripped 4 bases from V and 0 bases from J, with 9 bases between. Germline CDR1 is MGHRA and CDR2 is YSYEKL. The CDR3 runs to 14 residues. Written as DNA, the CDR3 is TGCGCCAGCAGCCCGCCGGGAGCTAACTATGGCTACACCTTC. This codes for CASSPPGANYGYTF.

The chain joins TRBV2 to TRBJ1-1; maybe TRBD1 (6 bases). The CDR3 contains 13 residues. Deletions cut 5 bases from V and 3 bases from J, with 10 bases between. Germline loops: CDR1 SNHLY, CDR2 FYNNEI. CDR3 protein: CASSLTGYTEAFF. The CDR3 bases are TGTGCCAGCAGTTTAACAGGGTACACTGAAGCTTTCTTT.

The chain is built from TRBV2 and TRBJ2-7; perhaps TRBD1 as D (5 bases). Per the germline V gene, CDR1 is SNHLY and CDR2 is FYNNEI. V was shortened by 2 bases and J by 4 bases, with 15 bases between the two germline ends. The CDR3 consists of 15 residues. The CDR3 DNA sequence: TGTGCCAGCAGTGAACTCAGGGTAAACCGATACGAGCAGTACTTC. Its protein product is CASSELRVNRYEQYF.

The gene calls are TRBV29-1 and TRBJ1-2, with TRBD1 identical over 9 bases. V was clipped by 5 bases and J by 7 bases; unmatched bases: 5. CDR1 is SQVTM, CDR2 ANQGSEA, per germline. This CDR3 has 12 residues. CDR3 loop: CSVKQGAFGYTF. The CDR3 DNA sequence: TGCAGCGTTAAACAGGGGGCATTTGGCTACACCTTC.

The chain combines TRBV5-1 with TRBJ1-3; D gene uncertain. V was shortened by 0 bases and J by 4 bases, with 5 bases between the two germline ends. The CDR3 spans 13 residues. CDR1 and CDR2 (germline): SGHRS, YFSETQ. The CDR3 loop reads CASSLGSGNTIYF. For the CDR3, the DNA is TGCGCCAGCAGCTTGGGTTCGGGAAACACCATATATTTT.

The chain uses TRBV5-6 and TRBJ2-2; 8 bases are shared with TRBD2. Trimming cost V 1 base and J 3 bases; bases outside gene matches: 5. The CDR3 consists of 16 residues. From germline, CDR1 is SGHDT and CDR2 YYEEEE. Here the CDR3 reads CASSLYTGGHTGELFF. CDR3 nucleotide sequence: TGTGCCAGCAGCTTGTATACGGGGGGGCACACCGGGGAGCTGTTTTTT.

V gene TRBV28 combines with J gene TRBJ1-1, with 12 bases aligning to TRBD1. The germline V gene encodes CDR1 MDHEN and CDR2 SYDVKM. This CDR3 contains 17 residues. Germline trimming cut 7 bases from V and 8 bases from J; bases unmatched to any gene: 17. This CDR3 reads CASISQTGQGAYAEAFF. The CDR3 nucleotides are TGTGCCAGCATCAGCCAGACGGGACAGGGGGCTTATGCGGAAGCTTTCTTT.

The chain employs TRBV7-6 and TRBJ2-1, with TRBD2 matching 8 bases. The V and J ends lost 1 base and 1 base, in that order; junction bases with no gene match: 0. The CDR3 length is 15 residues. Germline V lookup: CDR1 SGHVS, CDR2 FNYEAQ. The DNA of the CDR3 is TGTGCCAGCAGCTTAGTAGCGGGGTCCTACAATGAGCAGTTCTTC. Amino acids: CASSLVAGSYNEQFF.

This clone was observed once. This chain joins TRBV7-2 and TRBJ2-7; the match to TRBD1 covers 9 bases. The germline V gene encodes CDR1 SGHTA and CDR2 FQGNSA. The CDR3 consists of 16 residues. J was trimmed by 3 bases and V by 4 bases; bases with no gene match: 10. CDR3 sequence (DNA): TGTGCCAGCAGCTGGCAGACGGGACAGGGCTACTACGAGCAGTACTTC. Protein: CASSWQTGQGYYEQYF.

The chain carries TRBV6-5 and TRBJ2-7; 13 bases are shared with TRBD2. CDR1 is MNHEY and CDR2 is SVGAGI in the germline V gene. CDR3 length equals 15 residues. V dropped 6 bases and J dropped 4; count of bases not matched to a gene: 6. In DNA form, the CDR3 reads TGTGCCAGCAGGTCAGGGACTAGCGGGAAATACGAGCAGTACTTC. Protein: CASRSGTSGKYEQYF.

J is TRBJ2-1 and V is TRBV27; TRBD2 aligns across 15 bases. V was clipped by 4 bases and J by 5 bases; unmatched bases: 6. The CDR3 totals 17 residues. Germline values: CDR1 MNHEY, CDR2 SMNVEV (reference sequence). This CDR3 is CASSSGLAGGRNNEQFF. DNA for the CDR3: TGTGCCAGCAGTTCGGGACTAGCGGGAGGCCGAAACAATGAGCAGTTCTTC.

The CDR3 DNA follows: TGTGCCAGCAGGAGCGACAGGGGGACCAATGAAGCTTTCTTT. It codes for CASRSDRGTNEAFF. This chain joins TRBV28 and TRBJ1-1; 9 nucleotides line up with TRBD1. The CDR3 has 14 amino acids. V was clipped by 6 bases and J by 7 bases; unmatched bases: 9. The germline CDR1 and CDR2 sequences are MDHEN and SYDVKM.

The V and J genes are TRBV11-2 and TRBJ2-1; 7 bases map to TRBD1. Trimming at V came to 6 bases and at J to 4 bases, leaving 9 bases not matched to a gene. This CDR3 contains 15 residues. From germline, CDR1 is SGHAT and CDR2 FQNNGV. In nucleotides, the CDR3 is TGTGCCAGCAGAATACCGGGACAGAAATACAATGAGCAGTTCTTC. This sequence encodes CASRIPGQKYNEQFF.

This rearrangement joins TRBV5-1 to TRBJ1-1; possible D gene TRBD1, 5 bases. CDR1 and CDR2 from the germline V gene are SGHRS and YFSETQ. This CDR3 has 15 amino acids. V was clipped by 0 bases and J by 2 bases, with 11 bases between them. CDR3 sequence: CASSLAGGGNTEAFF. Written as DNA, the CDR3 is TGCGCCAGCAGCTTGGCCGGGGGGGGAAACACTGAAGCTTTCTTT.

The chain couples TRBV28 to TRBJ2-1; a possible D gene is TRBD2 (6 bases). The length of the CDR3 is 15 residues. CDR1 is MDHEN, CDR2 SYDVKM, per germline. With 5 bases removed from V and 5 bases from J, the gap between germline ends came to 16 bases. CDR3 residues: CASSPASGRHNEQFF. Here the CDR3 DNA reads TGTGCCAGCAGTCCCGCCTCGGGGAGGCACAATGAGCAGTTCTTC.

V usage is TRBV18 and J usage is TRBJ1-1; 7 bases fit TRBD1. This CDR3 is built from 15 residues. J lost 3 bases, V lost 3 bases, and 7 bases had no gene match. Germline CDR1 is KGHSH and CDR2 is LQKENI. CDR3 coding DNA: TGTGCCAGCTCACCCCAGACAGGGAGGCACACTGAAGCTTTCTTT. It is translated as CASSPQTGRHTEAFF.

A remark on this clone: Sequence at one end of the junction differs from germline and may be a read error. The V gene is TRBV7-7, the J gene TRBJ2-5; D is possibly TRBD2 (6 bases). Germline assignment: CDR1 SSHAT and CDR2 FNYEAQ (reference sequence). CDR3 size: 15 residues. The CDR3 bases are TGTGCTAGCAGCCAAGGTCTAGCGTACGCGGAGACCCAGTACTTC. This sequence encodes CASSQGLAYAETQYF.

The V gene is TRBV7-7, the J gene TRBJ2-3; D is perhaps TRBD1 (6 bases). Germline V gene lookup returns CDR1 SSHAT and CDR2 FNYEAQ (reference sequence). The CDR3 totals 14 residues. V dropped 5 bases and J dropped 9 bases, with 18 bases sitting between them. The DNA of the CDR3 is TGTGCCAGCAGCCCTTCAGGGGTTTCGGACACGCAGTATTTT. Its protein is CASSPSGVSDTQYF.

V is TRBV2 and J is TRBJ2-5; D not resolved. Germline V gene lookup returns CDR1 SNHLY and CDR2 FYNNEI. The CDR3 has 12 residues. V gave up 2 bases and J gave up 3 bases, with 4 bases separating them. CDR3 DNA: TGTGCCAGCAGTGAACAGGAAGAGACCCAGTACTTC. Translated: CASSEQEETQYF. The entire variable domain, with the rest obtained from reference TRBV2 and TRBJ2-5, is as follows: EPEVTQTPSHQVTQMGQEVILRCVPISNHLYFYWYRQILGQKVEFLVSFYNNEISEKSEIFDDQFSVERPDGSNFTLKIRSTKLEDSAMYFCASSEQEETQYFGPGTRLLVL.

The chain links TRBV28 to TRBJ2-7; 10 bases are a match to TRBD2. The J segment lost 0 bases and the V segment lost 5 bases, leaving 4 bases of the junction unmatched. CDR3 length: 15 residues. From germline, CDR1 is MDHEN and CDR2 SYDVKM. CDR3 residues: CASSASGRSSYEQYF. The CDR3, as DNA: TGTGCCAGCAGTGCTAGCGGGAGAAGCTCCTACGAGCAGTACTTC.